This TCR beta chain was captured by sequencing in a study of blood T cell repertoires in COVID-19. TCRdb's copy holds only in-frame clones and misses some; the assay was immunoSEQ multiplex PCR. Of 300,000 to 350,000 clones in the sample, about 87% were seen once. CDR1 and CDR2 (germline): ENHRY, SYGVKD. The ends lost 5 bases at V and 5 bases at J; junction bases unmatched: 8. The CDR3 is 15 residues long. This clonotype was obtained from a woman under 30 who had recovered from COVID-19. Sequencing was carried out using PBMCs or T cells enriched from blood (not recorded which). The chain carries TRBV10-3 and TRBJ2-7; 11 positions agree with TRBD1. DNA for the CDR3: TGTGCCATCAGTAGCCGGGACAGGGGGTATAACGAGCAGTACTTC. Its protein is CAISSRDRGYNEQYF.